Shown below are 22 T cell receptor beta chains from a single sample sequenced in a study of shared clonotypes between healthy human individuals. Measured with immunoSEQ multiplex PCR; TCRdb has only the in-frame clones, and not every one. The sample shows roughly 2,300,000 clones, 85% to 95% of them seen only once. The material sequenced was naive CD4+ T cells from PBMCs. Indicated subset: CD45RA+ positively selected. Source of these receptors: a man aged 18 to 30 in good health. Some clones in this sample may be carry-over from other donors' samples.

The CDR3 nucleotides are TGTGCCAGCAGTGAAGGTTACAGGGGGCGCTTCTACGAGCAGTACTTC. Translating it yields CASSEGYRGRFYEQYF. The V and J genes are TRBV2 and TRBJ2-7; 9 positions agree with TRBD1. Germline assignment: CDR1 SNHLY and CDR2 FYNNEI. This CDR3 comprises 16 residues. V shed 1 base and J 3 bases; nucleotides not matched to a gene: 7. The complete variable domain, with remaining parts taken from reference TRBV2 and TRBJ2-7, reads EPEVTQTPSHQVTQMGQEVILRCVPISNHLYFYWYRQILGQKVEFLVSFYNNEISEKSEIFDDQFSVERPDGSNFTLKIRSTKLEDSAMYFCASSEGYRGRFYEQYFGPGTRLTVT.

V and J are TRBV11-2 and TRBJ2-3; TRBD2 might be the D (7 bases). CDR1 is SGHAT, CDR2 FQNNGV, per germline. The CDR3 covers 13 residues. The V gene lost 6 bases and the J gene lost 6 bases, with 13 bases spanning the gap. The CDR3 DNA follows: TGTGCCAGCAGGGGAGGGGGATCGGATACGCAGTATTTT. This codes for CASRGGGSDTQYF.

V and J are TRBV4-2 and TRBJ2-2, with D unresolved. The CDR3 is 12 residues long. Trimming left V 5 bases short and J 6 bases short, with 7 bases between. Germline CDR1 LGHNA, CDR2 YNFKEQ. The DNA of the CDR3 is TGTGCCAGCAGCTTCGAGGCCGGGGAGCTGTTTTTT. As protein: CASSFEAGELFF.

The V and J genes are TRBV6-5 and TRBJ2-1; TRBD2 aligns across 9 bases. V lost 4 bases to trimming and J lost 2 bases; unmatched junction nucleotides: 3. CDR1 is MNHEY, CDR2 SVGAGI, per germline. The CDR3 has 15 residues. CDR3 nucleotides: TGTGCCAGCAGTTCGGGCGGGAGGGCCTACAATGAGCAGTTCTTC. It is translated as CASSSGGRAYNEQFF.

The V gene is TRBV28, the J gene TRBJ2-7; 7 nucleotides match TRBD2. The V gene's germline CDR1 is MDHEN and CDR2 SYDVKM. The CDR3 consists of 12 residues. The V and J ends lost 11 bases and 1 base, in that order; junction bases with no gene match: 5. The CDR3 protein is CAALRGSYEQYF. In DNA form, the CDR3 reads TGTGCCGCCTTGCGGGGGTCCTACGAGCAGTACTTC. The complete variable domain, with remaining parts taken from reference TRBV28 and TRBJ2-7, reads DVKVTQSSRYLVKRTGEKVFLECVQDMDHENMFWYRQDPGLGLRLIYFSYDVKMKEKGDIPEGYSVSREKKERFSLILESASTNQTSMYLCAALRGSYEQYFGPGTRLTVT.

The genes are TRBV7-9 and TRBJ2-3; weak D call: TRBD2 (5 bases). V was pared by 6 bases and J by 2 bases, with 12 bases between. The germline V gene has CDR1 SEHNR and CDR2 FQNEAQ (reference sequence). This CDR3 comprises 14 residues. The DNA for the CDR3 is TGTGCCAGCAGGTCCTTCGACTACACAGATACGCAGTATTTT. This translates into CASRSFDYTDTQYF. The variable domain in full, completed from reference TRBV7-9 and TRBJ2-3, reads DTGVSQNPRHKITKRGQNVTFRCDPISEHNRLYWYRQTLGQGPEFLTYFQNEAQLEKSRLLSDRFSAERPKGSFSTLEIQRTEQGDSAMYLCASRSFDYTDTQYFGPGTRLTVL.

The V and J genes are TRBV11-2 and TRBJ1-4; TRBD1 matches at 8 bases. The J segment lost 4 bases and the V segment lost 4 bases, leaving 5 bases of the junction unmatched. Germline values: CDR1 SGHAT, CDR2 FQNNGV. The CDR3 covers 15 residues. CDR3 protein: CASSSRGRVNEKLFF. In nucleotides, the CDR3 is TGTGCCAGCAGCTCCAGGGGGCGTGTTAATGAAAAACTGTTTTTT.

The CDR3 DNA follows: TGTGCCTGGAGTGGGGACGTTCTGGGGGGCTACACCTTC. Protein product: CAWSGDVLGGYTF. V usage is TRBV30 and J usage is TRBJ1-2, with a weak D call TRBD1 (5 bases). The CDR3 sequence is 13 residues long. The germline V gene encodes CDR1 GTSNPN and CDR2 SVGIG (reference sequence). Deletions cut 1 base from V and 8 bases from J, with 14 bases between.

CDR3 protein: CASSGDRGAAFF. The CDR3 DNA sequence: TGTGCCAGCAGCGGAGACCGAGGTGCCGCTTTCTTT. This sequence joins TRBV5-6 and TRBJ1-1, with D unresolved. CDR3 length: 12 amino acids. Germline V gene sequence: CDR1 SGHDT, CDR2 YYEEEE. The germline V and J ends were trimmed by 4 bases and 11 bases, with 15 bases remaining between them. The full variable domain, in which reference TRBV5-6 and TRBJ1-1 provide the parts outside the CDR3, is DAGVTQSPTHLIKTRGQQVTLRCSPKSGHDTVSWYQQALGQGPQFIFQYYEEEERQRGNFPDRFSGHQFPNYSSELNVNALLLGDSALYLCASSGDRGAAFFGQGTRLTVV.

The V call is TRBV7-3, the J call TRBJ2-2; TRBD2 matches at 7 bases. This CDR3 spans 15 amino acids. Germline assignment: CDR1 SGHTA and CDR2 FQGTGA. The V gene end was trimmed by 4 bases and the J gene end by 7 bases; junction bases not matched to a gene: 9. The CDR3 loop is CASSSERLAYGELFF. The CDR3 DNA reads TGTGCCAGCAGCTCGGAAAGACTAGCCTACGGGGAGCTGTTTTTT.

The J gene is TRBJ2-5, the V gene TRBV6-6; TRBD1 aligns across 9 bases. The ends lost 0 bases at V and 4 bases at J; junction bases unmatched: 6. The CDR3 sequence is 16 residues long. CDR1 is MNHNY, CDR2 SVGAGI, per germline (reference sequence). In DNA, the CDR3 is TGTGCCAGCAGTTACTCGACCGGGACAGGGCTAGAGACCCAGTACTTC. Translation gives CASSYSTGTGLETQYF.

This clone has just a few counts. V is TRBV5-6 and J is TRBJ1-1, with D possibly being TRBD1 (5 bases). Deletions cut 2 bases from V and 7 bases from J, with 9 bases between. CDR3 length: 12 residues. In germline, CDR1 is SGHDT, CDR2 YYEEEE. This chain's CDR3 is CASSFRRDEAFF. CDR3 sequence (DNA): TGTGCCAGCAGCTTCCGCAGGGATGAAGCTTTCTTT.

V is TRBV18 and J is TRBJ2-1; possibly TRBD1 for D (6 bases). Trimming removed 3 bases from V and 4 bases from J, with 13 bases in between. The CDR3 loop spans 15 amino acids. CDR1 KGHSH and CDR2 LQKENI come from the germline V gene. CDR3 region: CASSPGDIAYNEQFF. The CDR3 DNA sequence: TGTGCCAGCTCACCGGGGGACATAGCGTACAATGAGCAGTTCTTC.

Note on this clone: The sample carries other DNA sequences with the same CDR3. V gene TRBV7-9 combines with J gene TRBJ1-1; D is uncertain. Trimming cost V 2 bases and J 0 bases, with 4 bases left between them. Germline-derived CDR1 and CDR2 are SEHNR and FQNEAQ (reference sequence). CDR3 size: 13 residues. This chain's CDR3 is CASSLSMNTEAFF. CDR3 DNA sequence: TGTGCCAGCAGCTTATCAATGAACACTGAAGCTTTCTTT.

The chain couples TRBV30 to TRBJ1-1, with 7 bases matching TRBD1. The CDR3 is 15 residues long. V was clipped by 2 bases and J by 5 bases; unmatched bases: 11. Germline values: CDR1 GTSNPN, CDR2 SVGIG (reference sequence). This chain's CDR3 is CAWSPRRRGRTEAFF. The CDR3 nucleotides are TGTGCCTGGAGTCCCCGGCGCAGGGGGAGGACTGAAGCTTTCTTT.

The CDR3 region is CASSPSGPLYGYTF. The CDR3 nucleotides are TGTGCCAGCTCACCATCAGGGCCCCTCTATGGCTACACCTTC. J is TRBJ1-2 and V is TRBV18; D perhaps matches TRBD1 (5 bases). Germline assignment: CDR1 KGHSH and CDR2 LQKENI. The CDR3 runs 14 residues. Trimming took 2 bases from V and 4 from J, leaving 11 bases between them.

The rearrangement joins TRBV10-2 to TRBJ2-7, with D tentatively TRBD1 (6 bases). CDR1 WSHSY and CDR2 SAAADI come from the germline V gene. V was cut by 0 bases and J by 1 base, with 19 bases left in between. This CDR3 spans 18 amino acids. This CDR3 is CASSESGTRTSRSYEQYF. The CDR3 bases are TGCGCCAGCAGTGAGTCAGGGACACGAACTTCCAGATCCTACGAGCAGTACTTC.

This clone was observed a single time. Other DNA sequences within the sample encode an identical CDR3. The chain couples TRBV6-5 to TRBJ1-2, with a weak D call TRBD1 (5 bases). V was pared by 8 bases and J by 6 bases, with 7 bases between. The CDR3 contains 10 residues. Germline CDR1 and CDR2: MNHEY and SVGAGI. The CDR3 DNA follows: TGTGCCAGCCGAGGGGATGGCTACACCTTC. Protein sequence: CASRGDGYTF.

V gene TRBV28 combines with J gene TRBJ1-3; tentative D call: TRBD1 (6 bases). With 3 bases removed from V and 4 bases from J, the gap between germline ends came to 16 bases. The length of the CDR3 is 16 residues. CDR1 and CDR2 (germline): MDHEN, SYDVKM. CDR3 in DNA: TGTGCCAGCAGTTTTTTCCAGGGGACGTCGGGAAACACCATATATTTT. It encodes CASSFFQGTSGNTIYF.

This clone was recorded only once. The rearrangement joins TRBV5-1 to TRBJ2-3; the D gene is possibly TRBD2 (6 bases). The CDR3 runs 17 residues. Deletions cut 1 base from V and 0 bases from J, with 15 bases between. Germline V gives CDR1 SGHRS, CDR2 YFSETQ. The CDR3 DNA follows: TGCGCCAGCAGCTTGTACCTCGGCGGGGCGAGCACAGATACGCAGTATTTT. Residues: CASSLYLGGASTDTQYF.

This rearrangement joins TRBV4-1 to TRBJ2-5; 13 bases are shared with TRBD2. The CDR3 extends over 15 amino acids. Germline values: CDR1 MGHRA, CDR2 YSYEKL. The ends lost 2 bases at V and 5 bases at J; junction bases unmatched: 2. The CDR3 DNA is TGCGCCAGCAGCCAAACGGGACTAGCGGGGGAGACCCAGTACTTC. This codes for CASSQTGLAGETQYF.

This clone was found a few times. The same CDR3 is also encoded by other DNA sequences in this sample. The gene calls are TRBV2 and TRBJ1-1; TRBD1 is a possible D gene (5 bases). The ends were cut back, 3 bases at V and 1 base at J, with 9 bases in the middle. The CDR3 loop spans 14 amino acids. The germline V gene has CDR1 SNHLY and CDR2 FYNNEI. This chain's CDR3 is CASSEGRENTEAFF. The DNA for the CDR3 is TGTGCCAGCAGTGAGGGCAGGGAGAACACTGAAGCTTTCTTT.